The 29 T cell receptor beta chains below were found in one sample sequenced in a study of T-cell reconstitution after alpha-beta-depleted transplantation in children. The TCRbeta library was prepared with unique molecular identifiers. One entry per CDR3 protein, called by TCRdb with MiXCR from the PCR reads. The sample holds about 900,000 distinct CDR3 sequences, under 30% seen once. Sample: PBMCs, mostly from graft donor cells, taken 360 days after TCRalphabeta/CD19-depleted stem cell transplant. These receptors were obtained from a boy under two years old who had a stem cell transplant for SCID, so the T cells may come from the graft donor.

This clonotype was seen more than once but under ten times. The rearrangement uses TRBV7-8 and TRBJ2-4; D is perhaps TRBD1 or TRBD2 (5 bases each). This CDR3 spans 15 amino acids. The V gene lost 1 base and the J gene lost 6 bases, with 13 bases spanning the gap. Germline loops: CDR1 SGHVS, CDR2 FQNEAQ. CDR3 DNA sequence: TGTGCCAGCAGCTTAGACCGGGGACGGATAAACATTCAGTACTTC. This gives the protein CASSLDRGRINIQYF.

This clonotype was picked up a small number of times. The DNA of the CDR3 is TGTGCCAGCTCACCAGTCCGGGCGGCTAATGAAAAACTGTTTTTT. Protein sequence: CASSPVRAANEKLFF. The rearrangement links TRBV18 to TRBJ1-4; no firm D call. V lost 2 bases and J 3 bases, leaving 10 bases between the germline ends. The length of the CDR3 is 15 residues. Germline V gene data show CDR1 as KGHSH and CDR2 as LQKENI.

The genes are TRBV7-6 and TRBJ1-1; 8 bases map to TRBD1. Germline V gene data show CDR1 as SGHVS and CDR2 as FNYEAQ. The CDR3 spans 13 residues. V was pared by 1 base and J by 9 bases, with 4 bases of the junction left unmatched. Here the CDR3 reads CASSLDRGGKAFF. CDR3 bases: TGTGCCAGCAGCTTAGACAGGGGGGGGAAAGCTTTCTTT.

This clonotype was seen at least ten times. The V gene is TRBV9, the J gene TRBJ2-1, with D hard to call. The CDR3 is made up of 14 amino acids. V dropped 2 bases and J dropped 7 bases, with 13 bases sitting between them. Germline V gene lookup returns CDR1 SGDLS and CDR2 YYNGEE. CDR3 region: CASSVGPSKNEQFF. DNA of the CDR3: TGTGCCAGCAGCGTTGGACCGAGTAAAAATGAGCAGTTCTTC. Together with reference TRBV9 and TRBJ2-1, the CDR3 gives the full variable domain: DSGVTQTPKHLITATGQRVTLRCSPRSGDLSVYWYQQSLDQGLQFLIQYYNGEERAKGNILERFSAQQFPDLHSELNLSSLELGDSALYFCASSVGPSKNEQFFGPGTRLTVL.

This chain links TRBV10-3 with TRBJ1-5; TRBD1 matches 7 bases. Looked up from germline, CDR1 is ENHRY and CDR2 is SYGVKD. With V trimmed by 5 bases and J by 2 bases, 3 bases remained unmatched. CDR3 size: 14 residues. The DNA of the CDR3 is TGTGCCATCAGTCCGGGGACAGGCAATCAGCCCCAGCATTTT. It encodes CAISPGTGNQPQHF.

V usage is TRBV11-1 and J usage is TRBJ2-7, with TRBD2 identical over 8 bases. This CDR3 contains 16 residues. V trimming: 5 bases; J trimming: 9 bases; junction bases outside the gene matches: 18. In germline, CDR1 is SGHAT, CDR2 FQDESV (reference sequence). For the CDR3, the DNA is TGTGCCAGCAGCCCACGGGAGGGAGGTGGCCTGAACGGGCAGTACTTC. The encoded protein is CASSPREGGGLNGQYF.

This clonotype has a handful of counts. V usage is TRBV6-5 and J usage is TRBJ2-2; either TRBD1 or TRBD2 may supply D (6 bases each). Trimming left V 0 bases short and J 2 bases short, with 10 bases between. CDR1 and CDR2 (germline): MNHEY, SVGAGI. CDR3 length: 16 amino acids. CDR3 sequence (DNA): TGTGCCAGCAGTTACTCGAGGGGGGCTAACACCGGGGAGCTGTTTTTT. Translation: CASSYSRGANTGELFF.

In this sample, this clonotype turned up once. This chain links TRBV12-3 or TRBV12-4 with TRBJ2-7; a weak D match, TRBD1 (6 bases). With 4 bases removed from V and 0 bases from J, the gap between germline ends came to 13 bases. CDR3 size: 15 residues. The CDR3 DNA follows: TGTGCCAGCAGTTCCCAACAGGGAACCTCCTACGAGCAGTACTTC. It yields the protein CASSSQQGTSYEQYF.

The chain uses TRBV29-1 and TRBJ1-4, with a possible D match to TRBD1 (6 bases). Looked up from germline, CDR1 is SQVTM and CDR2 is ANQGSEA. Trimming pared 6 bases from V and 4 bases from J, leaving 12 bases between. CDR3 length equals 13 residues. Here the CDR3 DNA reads TGCAGCGTCGCCAGGGGAAGTAATGAAAAACTGTTTTTT. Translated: CSVARGSNEKLFF.

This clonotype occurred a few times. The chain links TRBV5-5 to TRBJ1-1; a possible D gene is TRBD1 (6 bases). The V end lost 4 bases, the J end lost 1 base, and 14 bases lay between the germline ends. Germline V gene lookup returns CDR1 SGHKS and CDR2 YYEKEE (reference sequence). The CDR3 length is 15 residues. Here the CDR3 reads CASSRLPTGNTEAFF. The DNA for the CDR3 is TGTGCCAGCAGCCGATTACCGACAGGGAACACTGAAGCTTTCTTT.

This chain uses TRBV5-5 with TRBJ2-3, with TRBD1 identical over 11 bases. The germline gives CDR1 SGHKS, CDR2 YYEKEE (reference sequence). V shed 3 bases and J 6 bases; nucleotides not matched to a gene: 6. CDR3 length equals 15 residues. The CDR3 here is CASSWGQGEGDTQYF. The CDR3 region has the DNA TGTGCCAGCAGCTGGGGACAGGGGGAGGGGGATACGCAGTATTTT.

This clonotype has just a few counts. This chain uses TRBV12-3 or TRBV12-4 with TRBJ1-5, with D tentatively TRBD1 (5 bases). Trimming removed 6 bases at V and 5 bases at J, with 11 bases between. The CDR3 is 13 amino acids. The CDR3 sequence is CASRMDIYQPQHF. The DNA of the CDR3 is TGTGCCAGCAGGATGGACATATATCAGCCCCAGCATTTT.

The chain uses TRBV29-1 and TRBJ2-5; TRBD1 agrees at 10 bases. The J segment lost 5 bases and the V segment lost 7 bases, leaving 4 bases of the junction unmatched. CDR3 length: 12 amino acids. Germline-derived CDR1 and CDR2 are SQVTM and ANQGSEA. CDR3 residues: CSGKTGGETQYF. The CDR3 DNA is TGCAGCGGCAAGACAGGGGGCGAGACCCAGTACTTC.

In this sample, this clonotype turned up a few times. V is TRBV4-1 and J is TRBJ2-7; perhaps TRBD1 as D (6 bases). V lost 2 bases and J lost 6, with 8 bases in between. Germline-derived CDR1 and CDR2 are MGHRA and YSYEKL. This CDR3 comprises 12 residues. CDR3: CASSQSRGEQYF. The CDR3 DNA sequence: TGCGCCAGCAGCCAATCCAGGGGCGAGCAGTACTTC.

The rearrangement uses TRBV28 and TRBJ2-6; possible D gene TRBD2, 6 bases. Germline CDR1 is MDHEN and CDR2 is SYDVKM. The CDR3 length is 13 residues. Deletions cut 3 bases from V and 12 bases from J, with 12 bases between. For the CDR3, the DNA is TGTGCCAGCAGTTTCGGACTACCGGGCGTCCTGACTTTC. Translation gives CASSFGLPGVLTF.

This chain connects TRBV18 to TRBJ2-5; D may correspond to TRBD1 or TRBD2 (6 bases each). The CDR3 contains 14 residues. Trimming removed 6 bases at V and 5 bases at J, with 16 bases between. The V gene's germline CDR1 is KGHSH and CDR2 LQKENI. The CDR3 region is CASSPTGGAETQYF. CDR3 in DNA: TGTGCCAGCTCCCCTACCGGGGGCGCGGAGACCCAGTACTTC.

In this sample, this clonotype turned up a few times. In DNA form, the CDR3 reads TGTGCCAGCAGCGAGGGACAGTCCGACGGGGAGACCCAGTACTTC. This sequence encodes CASSEGQSDGETQYF. The chain recombines TRBV7-9 with TRBJ2-5, with TRBD1 matching 7 bases. The V gene end was trimmed by 5 bases and the J gene end by 5 bases; junction bases not matched to a gene: 11. The germline V gene encodes CDR1 SEHNR and CDR2 FQNEAQ (reference sequence). This CDR3 contains 15 residues.

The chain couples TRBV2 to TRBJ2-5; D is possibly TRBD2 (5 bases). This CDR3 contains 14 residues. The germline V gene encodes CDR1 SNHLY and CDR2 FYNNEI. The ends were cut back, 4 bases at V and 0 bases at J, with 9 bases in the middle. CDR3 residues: CASSARRYQETQYF. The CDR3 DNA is TGTGCCAGCAGTGCCAGGAGGTACCAAGAGACCCAGTACTTC.

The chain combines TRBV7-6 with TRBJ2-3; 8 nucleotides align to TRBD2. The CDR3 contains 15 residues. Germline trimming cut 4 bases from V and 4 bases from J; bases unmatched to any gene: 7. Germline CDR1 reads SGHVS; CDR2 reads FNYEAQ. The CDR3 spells CASSYGGTSADTQYF. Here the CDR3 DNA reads TGTGCCAGCAGCTATGGCGGGACTAGTGCAGATACGCAGTATTTT.

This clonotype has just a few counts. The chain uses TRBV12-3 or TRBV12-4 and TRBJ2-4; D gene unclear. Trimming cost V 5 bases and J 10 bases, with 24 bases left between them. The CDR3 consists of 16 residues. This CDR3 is CASSPGGVSPFYIQYF. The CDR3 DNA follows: TGTGCCAGCAGTCCGGGCGGCGTGTCCCCCTTCTATATTCAGTACTTC.

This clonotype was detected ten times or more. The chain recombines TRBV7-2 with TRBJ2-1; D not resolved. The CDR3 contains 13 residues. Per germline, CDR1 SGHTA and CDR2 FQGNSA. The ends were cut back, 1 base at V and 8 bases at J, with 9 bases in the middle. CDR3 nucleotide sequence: TGTGCCAGCAGCTTAGTCGGTATCTATGAGCAGTTCTTC. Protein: CASSLVGIYEQFF.

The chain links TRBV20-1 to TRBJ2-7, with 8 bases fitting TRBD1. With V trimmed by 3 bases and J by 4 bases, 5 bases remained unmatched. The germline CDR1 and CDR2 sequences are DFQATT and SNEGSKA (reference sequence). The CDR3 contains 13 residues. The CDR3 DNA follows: TGCAGTGCTAGTGACAGGGGATATTACGAGCAGTACTTC. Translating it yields CSASDRGYYEQYF.

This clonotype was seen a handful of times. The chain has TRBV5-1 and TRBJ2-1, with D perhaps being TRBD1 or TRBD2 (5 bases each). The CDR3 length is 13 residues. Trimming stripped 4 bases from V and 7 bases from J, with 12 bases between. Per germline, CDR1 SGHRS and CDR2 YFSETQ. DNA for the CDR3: TGCGCCAGCAGCCCTGGTTGGGGGAATGAGCAGTTCTTC. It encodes CASSPGWGNEQFF. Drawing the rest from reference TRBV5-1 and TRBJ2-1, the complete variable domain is KAGVTQTPRYLIKTRGQQVTLSCSPISGHRSVSWYQQTPGQGLQFLFEYFSETQRNKGNFPGRFSGRQFSNSRSEMNVSTLELGDSALYLCASSPGWGNEQFFGPGTRLTVL.

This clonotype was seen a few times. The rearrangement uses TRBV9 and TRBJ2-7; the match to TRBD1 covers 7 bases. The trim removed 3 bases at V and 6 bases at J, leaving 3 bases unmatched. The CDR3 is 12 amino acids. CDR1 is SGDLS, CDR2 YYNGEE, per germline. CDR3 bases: TGTGCCAGCAGCGAGACAGGGCTCGAGCAGTACTTC. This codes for CASSETGLEQYF. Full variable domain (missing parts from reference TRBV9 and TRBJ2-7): DSGVTQTPKHLITATGQRVTLRCSPRSGDLSVYWYQQSLDQGLQFLIQYYNGEERAKGNILERFSAQQFPDLHSELNLSSLELGDSALYFCASSETGLEQYFGPGTRLTVT.

The DNA of the CDR3 is TGTGCCAGCAGCTTCACCGGGGGGACGACTAGCACAGATACGCAGTATTTT. Protein: CASSFTGGTTSTDTQYF. V usage is TRBV7-2 and J usage is TRBJ2-3, with 7 bases fitting TRBD2. The length of the CDR3 is 17 residues. The germline V gene has CDR1 SGHTA and CDR2 FQGNSA. The V segment lost 3 bases and the J segment 0 bases; nucleotides outside the gene matches: 9.

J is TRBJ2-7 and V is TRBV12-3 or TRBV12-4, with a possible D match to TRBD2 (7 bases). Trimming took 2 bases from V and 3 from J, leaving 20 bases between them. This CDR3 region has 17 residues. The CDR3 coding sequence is TGTGCCAGCAGTTTATTCCGCTCGGCGGGGGCCTTCTACGAGCAGTACTTC. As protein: CASSLFRSAGAFYEQYF.

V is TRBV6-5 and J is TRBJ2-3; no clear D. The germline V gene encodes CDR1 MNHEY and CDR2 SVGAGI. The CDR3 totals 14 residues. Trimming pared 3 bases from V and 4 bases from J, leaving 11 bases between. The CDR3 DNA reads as TGTGCCAGCAGTTATATCAGCCCTCCAGATACGCAGTATTTT. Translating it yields CASSYISPPDTQYF.

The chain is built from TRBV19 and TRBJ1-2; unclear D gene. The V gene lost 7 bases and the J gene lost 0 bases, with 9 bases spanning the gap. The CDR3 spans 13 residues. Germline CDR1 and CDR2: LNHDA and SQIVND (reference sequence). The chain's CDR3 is CASTHGPNYGYTF. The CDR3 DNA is TGTGCCAGTACCCACGGTCCTAACTATGGCTACACCTTC. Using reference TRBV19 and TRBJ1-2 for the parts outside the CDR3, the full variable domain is DGGITQSPKYLFRKEGQNVTLSCEQNLNHDAMYWYRQDPGQGLRLIYYSQIVNDFQKGDIAEGYSVSREKKESFPLTVTSAQKNPTAFYLCASTHGPNYGYTFGSGTRLTVV.

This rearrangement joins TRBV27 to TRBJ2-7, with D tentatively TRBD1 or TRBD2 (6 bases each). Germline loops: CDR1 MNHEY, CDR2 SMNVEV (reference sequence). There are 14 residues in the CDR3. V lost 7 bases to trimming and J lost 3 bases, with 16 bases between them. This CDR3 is CASTSTGGLYEQYF. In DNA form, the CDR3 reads TGTGCCAGCACCTCGACAGGAGGGCTCTACGAGCAGTACTTC.